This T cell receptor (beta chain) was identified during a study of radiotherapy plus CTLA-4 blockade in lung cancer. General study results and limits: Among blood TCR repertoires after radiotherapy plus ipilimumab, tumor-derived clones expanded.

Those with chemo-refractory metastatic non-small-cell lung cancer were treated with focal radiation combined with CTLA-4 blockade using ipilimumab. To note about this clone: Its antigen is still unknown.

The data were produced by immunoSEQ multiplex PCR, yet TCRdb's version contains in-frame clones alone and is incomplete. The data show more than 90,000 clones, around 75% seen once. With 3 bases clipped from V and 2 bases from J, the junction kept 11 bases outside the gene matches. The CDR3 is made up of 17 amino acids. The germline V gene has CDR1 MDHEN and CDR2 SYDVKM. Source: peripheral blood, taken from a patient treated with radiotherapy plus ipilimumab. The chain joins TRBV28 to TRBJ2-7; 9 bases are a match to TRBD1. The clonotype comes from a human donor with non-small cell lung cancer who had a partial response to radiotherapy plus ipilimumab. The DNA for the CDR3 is TGTGCCAGCAGTTTTGCCGCACCCGGGACAGGGCCCTACGAGCAGTACTTC. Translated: CASSFAAPGTGPYEQYF.